Listed here are 2 T cell receptor beta chains from one sample, sequenced in a study of immune heterogeneity within non-small cell lung tumors. Bulk tumor genomic DNA, 550 to 650 ng per sample, was the template. In surgery, several biopsies were collected from each primary tumor at widely spaced sites. With untreated, newly diagnosed non-small cell lung cancer, the patients went on to undergo curative surgery. In a multiplex PCR, 32 V and 13 J primers amplified TCR beta CDR3. Each CDR3 protein gets one entry after TCRdb re-called the multiplex PCR reads with MiXCR. There are roughly 23,000 distinct CDR3 sequences in the sample; roughly 30% occur only once, and around 3.8% lies in the top ten. Sequencing used lung tumor tissue. Source of these receptors: a man in his forties with non-small cell lung cancer.

This clonotype was counted ten times or more. The V gene is TRBV11-3, the J gene TRBJ2-7, with 7 bases that match TRBD1. The CDR3 consists of 16 residues. Germline CDR1 is SGHNT and CDR2 is YENEEA. The J segment lost 2 bases and the V segment lost 4 bases, leaving 11 bases of the junction unmatched. The CDR3 DNA follows: TGTGCCAGCAGCTCACTAGACCAGGACAGGACCTACGAGCAGTACTTC. It codes for CASSSLDQDRTYEQYF.

The V call is TRBV12-3 or TRBV12-4, the J call TRBJ2-4; D possibly corresponds to TRBD2 (6 bases). This CDR3 has 15 residues. The ends were cut back, 4 bases at V and 7 bases at J, with 17 bases in the middle. CDR3 in amino acids: CASSSGGIQWNIQYF. In DNA form, the CDR3 reads TGTGCCAGCAGTTCTGGAGGGATCCAGTGGAACATTCAGTACTTC.